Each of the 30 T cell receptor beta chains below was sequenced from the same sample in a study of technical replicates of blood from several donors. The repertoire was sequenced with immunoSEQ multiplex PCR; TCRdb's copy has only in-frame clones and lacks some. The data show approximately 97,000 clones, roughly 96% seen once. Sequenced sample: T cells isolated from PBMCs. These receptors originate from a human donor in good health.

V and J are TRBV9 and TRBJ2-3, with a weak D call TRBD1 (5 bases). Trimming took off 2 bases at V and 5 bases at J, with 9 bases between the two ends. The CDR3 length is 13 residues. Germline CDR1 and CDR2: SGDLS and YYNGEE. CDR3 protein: CASSVRGIDTQYF. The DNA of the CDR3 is TGTGCCAGCAGCGTTAGGGGTATAGATACGCAGTATTTT.

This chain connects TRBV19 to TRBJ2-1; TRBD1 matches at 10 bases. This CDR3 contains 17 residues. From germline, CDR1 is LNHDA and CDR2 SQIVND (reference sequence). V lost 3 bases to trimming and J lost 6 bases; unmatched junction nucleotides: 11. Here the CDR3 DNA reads TGTGCCAGTAGTATTGACAGGGGGCGAGCTAGCGTCAATGAGCAGTTCTTC. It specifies CASSIDRGRASVNEQFF.

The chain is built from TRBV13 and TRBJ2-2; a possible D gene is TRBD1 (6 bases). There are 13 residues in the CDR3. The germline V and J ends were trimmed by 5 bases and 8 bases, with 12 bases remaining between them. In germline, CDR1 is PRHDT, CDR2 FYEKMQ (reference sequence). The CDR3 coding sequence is TGTGCCAGCAGCAGGTGGGGGCTTGGGGAGCTGTTTTTT. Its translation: CASSRWGLGELFF.

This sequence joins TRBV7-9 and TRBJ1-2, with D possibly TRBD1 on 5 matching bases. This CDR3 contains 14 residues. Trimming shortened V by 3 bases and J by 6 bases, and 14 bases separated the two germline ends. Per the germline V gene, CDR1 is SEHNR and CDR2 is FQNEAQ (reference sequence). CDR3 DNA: TGTGCCAGCAGCTTCCAGGGCAAGGCCGATGGCTACACCTTC. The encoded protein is CASSFQGKADGYTF. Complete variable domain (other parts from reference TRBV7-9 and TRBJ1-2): DTGVSQNPRHKITKRGQNVTFRCDPISEHNRLYWYRQTLGQGPEFLTYFQNEAQLEKSRLLSDRFSAERPKGSFSTLEIQRTEQGDSAMYLCASSFQGKADGYTFGSGTRLTVV.

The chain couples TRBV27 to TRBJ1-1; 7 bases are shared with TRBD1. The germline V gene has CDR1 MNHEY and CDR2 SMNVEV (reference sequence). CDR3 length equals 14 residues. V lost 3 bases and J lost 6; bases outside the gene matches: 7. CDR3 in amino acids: CASSLTGKGAEAFF. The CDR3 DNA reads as TGTGCCAGCAGTTTGACAGGGAAGGGCGCTGAAGCTTTCTTT.

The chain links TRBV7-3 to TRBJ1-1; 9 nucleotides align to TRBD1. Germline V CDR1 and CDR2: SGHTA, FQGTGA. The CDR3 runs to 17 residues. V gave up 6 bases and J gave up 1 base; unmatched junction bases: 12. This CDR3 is CASSKSGTGYANTEAFF. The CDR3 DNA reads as TGTGCCAGCAGTAAGAGCGGGACAGGGTACGCGAACACTGAAGCTTTCTTT.

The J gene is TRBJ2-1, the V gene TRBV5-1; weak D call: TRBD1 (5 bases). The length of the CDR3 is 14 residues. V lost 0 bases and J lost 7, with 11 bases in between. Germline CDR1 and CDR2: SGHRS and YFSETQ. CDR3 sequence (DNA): TGCGCCAGCAGCTTGGGCAGGGAAGAAAATGAGCAGTTCTTC. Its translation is CASSLGREENEQFF.

CDR3 region: CASSTGRAMNTEAFF. The CDR3 DNA reads as TGTGCCAGCAGCACAGGGAGGGCTATGAACACTGAAGCTTTCTTT. The V call is TRBV6-5, the J call TRBJ1-1; tentatively, D is TRBD1 (6 bases). The CDR3 has 15 residues. V lost 6 bases and J lost 0, with 14 bases in between. The V gene's germline CDR1 is MNHEY and CDR2 SVGAGI.

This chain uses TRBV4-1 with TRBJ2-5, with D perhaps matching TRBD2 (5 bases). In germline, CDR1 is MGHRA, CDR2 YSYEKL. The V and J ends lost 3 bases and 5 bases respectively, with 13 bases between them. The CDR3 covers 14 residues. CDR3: CASSQREAHETQYF. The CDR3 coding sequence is TGCGCCAGCAGCCAGAGGGAAGCGCACGAGACCCAGTACTTC.

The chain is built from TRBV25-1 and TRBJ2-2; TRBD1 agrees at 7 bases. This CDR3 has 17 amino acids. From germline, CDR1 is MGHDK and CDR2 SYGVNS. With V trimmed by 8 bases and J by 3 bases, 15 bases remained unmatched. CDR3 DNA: TGTGCCAGCGGAGACCCTTACGGGACAGATGACACCGGGGAGCTGTTTTTT. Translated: CASGDPYGTDDTGELFF.

The chain's CDR3 is CASSMRYLSGNTIYF. CDR3 DNA: TGTGCCAGCAGCATGCGTTATCTCTCTGGAAACACCATATATTTT. The chain has TRBV5-6 and TRBJ1-3; no clear D gene. The CDR3 is 15 amino acids. From germline, CDR1 is SGHDT and CDR2 YYEEEE. V lost 4 bases and J 0 bases, leaving 11 bases between the germline ends.

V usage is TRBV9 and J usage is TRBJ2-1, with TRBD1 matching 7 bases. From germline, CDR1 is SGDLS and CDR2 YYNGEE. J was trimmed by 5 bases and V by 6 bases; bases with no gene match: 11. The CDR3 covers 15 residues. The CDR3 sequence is CASTTGVALNNEQFF. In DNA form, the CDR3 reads TGTGCCAGCACCACAGGGGTTGCCTTGAACAATGAGCAGTTCTTC.

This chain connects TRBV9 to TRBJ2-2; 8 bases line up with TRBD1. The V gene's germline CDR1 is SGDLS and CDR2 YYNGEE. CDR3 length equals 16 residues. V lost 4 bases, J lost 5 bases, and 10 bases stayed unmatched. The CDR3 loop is CASSPRDRSRTGELFF. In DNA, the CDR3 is TGTGCCAGCAGCCCCCGGGACAGGTCGAGGACCGGGGAGCTGTTTTTT.

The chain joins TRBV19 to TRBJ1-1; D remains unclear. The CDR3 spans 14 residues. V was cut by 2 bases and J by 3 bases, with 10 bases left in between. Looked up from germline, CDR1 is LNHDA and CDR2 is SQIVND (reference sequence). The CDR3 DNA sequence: TGTGCCAGTAGTATACAGGCCGGGGACACTGAAGCTTTCTTT. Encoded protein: CASSIQAGDTEAFF.

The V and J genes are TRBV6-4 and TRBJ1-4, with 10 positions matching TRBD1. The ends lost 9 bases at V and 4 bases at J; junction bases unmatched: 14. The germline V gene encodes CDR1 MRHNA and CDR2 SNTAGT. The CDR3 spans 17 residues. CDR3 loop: CASSPGQGWLINEKLFF. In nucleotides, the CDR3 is TGTGCCAGTAGTCCGGGACAGGGGTGGTTGATTAATGAAAAACTGTTTTTT.

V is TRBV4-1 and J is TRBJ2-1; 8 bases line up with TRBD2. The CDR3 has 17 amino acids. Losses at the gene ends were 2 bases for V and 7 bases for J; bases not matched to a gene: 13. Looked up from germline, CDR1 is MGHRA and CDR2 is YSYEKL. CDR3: CASSQLPTSGTWNEQFF. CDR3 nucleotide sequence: TGCGCCAGCAGCCAACTGCCCACTAGCGGAACTTGGAATGAGCAGTTCTTC.

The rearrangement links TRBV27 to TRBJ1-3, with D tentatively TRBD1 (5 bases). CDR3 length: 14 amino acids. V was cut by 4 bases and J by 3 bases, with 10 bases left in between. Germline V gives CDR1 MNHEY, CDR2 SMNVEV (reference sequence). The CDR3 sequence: CASSSQGGGNTIYF. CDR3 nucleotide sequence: TGTGCCAGCAGTTCTCAGGGAGGTGGAAACACCATATATTTT.

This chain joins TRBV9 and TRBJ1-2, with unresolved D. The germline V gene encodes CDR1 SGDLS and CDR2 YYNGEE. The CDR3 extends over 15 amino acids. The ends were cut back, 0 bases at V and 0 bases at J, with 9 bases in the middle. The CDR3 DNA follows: TGTGCCAGCAGCGTAGGACGTGGAGCTAACTATGGCTACACCTTC. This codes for CASSVGRGANYGYTF.

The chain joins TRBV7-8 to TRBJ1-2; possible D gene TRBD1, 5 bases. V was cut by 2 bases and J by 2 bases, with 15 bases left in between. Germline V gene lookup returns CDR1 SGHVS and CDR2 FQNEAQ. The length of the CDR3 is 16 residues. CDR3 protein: CASSLTQPGANYGYTF. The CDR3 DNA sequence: TGTGCCAGCAGCTTAACCCAACCTGGGGCCAACTATGGCTACACCTTC. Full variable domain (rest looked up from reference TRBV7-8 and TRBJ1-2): GAGVSQSPRYKVAKRGQDVALRCDPISGHVSLFWYQQALGQGPEFLTYFQNEAQLDKSGLPSDRFFAERPEGSVSTLKIQRTQQEDSAVYLCASSLTQPGANYGYTFGSGTRLTVV.

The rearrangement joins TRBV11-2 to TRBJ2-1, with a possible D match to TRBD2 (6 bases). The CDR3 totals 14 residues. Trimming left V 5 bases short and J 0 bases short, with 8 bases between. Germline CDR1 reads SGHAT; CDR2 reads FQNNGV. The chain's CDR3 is CASSLSGSYNEQFF. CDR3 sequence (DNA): TGTGCCAGCAGCCTTAGCGGCTCCTACAATGAGCAGTTCTTC.

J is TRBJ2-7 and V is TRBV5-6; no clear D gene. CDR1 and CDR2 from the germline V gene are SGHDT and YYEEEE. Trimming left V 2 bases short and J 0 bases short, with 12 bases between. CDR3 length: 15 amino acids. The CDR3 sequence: CASSLSRWSSYEQYF. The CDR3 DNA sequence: TGTGCCAGCAGCTTATCTAGATGGAGCTCCTACGAGCAGTACTTC.

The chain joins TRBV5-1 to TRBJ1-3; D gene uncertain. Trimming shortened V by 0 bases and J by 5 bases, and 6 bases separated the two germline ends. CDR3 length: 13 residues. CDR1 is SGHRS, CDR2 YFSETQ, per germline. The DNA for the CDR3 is TGCGCCAGCAGCTTGGACCAGAGAAACACCATATATTTT. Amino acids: CASSLDQRNTIYF.

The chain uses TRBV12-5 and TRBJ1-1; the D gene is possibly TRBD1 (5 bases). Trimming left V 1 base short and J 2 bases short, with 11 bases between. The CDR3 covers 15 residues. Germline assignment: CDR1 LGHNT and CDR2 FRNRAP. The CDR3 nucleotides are TGTGCTAGTGGTTTGGACAGGAGTAGTAACACTGAAGCTTTCTTT. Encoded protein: CASGLDRSSNTEAFF.

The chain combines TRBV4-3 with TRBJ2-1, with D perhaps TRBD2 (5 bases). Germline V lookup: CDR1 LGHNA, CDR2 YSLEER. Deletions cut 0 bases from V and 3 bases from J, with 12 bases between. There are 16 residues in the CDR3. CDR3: CASSQDLNGIYNEQFF. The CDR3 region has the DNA TGCGCCAGCAGCCAAGATTTGAACGGGATCTACAATGAGCAGTTCTTC.

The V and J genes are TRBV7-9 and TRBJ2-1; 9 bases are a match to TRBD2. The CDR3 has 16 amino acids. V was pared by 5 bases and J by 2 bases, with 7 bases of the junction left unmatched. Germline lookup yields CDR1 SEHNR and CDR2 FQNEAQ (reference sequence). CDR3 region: CASSTPTSGTYNEQFF. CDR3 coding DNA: TGTGCCAGCAGCACCCCGACTAGCGGAACCTACAATGAGCAGTTCTTC.

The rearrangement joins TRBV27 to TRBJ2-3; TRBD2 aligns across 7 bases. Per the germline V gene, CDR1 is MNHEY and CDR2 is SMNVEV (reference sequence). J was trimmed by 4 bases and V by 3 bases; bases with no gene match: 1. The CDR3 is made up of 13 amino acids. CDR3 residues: CASSLLAADTQYF. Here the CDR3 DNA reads TGTGCCAGCAGTTTGCTAGCGGCAGATACGCAGTATTTT.

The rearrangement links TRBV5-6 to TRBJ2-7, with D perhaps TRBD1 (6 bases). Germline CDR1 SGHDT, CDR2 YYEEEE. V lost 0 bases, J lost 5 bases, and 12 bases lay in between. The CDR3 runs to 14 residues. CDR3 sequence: CASSLGWTADEQYF. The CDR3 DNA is TGTGCCAGCAGCTTGGGGTGGACAGCCGACGAGCAGTACTTC.

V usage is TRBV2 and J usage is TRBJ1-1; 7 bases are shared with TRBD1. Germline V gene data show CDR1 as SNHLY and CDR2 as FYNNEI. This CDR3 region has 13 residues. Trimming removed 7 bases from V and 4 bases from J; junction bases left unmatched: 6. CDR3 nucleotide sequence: TGTGCCAGCAATAAGGGGGCCGGCACTGAAGCTTTCTTT. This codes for CASNKGAGTEAFF. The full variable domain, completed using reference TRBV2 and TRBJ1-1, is EPEVTQTPSHQVTQMGQEVILRCVPISNHLYFYWYRQILGQKVEFLVSFYNNEISEKSEIFDDQFSVERPDGSNFTLKIRSTKLEDSAMYFCASNKGAGTEAFFGQGTRLTVV.

The CDR3 DNA follows: TGTGCCAGTAGTCCCTTAGGGGGAGCCAAAAACATTCAGTACTTC. It encodes CASSPLGGAKNIQYF. The chain has TRBV19 and TRBJ2-4; tentative D call: TRBD1 (6 bases). The CDR3 runs to 15 residues. CDR1 LNHDA and CDR2 SQIVND come from the germline V gene (reference sequence). Trimming removed 5 bases at V and 0 bases at J, with 11 bases between.

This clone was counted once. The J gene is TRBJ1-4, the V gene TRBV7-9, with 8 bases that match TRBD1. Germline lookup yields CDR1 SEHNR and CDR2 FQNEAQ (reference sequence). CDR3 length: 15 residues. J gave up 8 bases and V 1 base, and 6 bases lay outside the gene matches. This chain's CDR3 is CASSLGAGGQEKLFF. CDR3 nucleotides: TGTGCCAGCAGCTTAGGTGCAGGGGGCCAGGAAAAACTGTTTTTT.